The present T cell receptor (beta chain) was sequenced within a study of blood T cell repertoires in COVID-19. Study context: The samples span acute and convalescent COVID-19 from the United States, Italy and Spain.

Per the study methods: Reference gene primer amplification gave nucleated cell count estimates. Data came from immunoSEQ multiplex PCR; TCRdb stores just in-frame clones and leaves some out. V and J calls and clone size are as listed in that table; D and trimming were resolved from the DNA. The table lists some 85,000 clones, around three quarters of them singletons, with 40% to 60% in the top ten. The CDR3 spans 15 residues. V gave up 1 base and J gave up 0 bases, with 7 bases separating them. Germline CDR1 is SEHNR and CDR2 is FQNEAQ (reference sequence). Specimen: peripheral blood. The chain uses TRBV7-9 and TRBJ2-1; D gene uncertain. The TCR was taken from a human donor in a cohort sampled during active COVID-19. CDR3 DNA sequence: TGTGCCAGCAGCTTAGGGGCAGCCTCCTACAATGAGCAGTTCTTC. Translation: CASSLGAASYNEQFF.